These 20 T cell receptor beta chains came from one sample sequenced in a study of blood T cell repertoires in COVID-19. The assay was immunoSEQ multiplex PCR, and TCRdb's table has in-frame clones only and misses some. The sample lists some 100,000 clones; roughly 80% were seen once. Specimen: peripheral blood. The receptors shown here come from a man between 45 and 60 years old with active or convalescent COVID-19.

The chain uses TRBV2 and TRBJ2-2, with TRBD2 identical over 9 bases. Looked up from germline, CDR1 is SNHLY and CDR2 is FYNNEI. The CDR3 length is 14 residues. Trimming took 7 bases from V and 4 from J; bases not matched to a gene: 4. The CDR3 DNA sequence: TGTGCCAGCATAGCGGGAGATTCCACCGGGGAGCTGTTTTTT. This translates into CASIAGDSTGELFF.

In its sample, this clone was seen once. This sequence joins TRBV12-3 or TRBV12-4 and TRBJ1-1, with D unclear. The CDR3 has 12 amino acids. Trimming cost V 3 bases and J 6 bases, with 8 bases left between them. The CDR3 protein is CASSLAESEAFF. The CDR3 DNA sequence: TGTGCCAGCAGTTTGGCGGAATCTGAAGCTTTCTTT.

The V and J genes are TRBV24-1 and TRBJ1-5; TRBD1 matches 7 bases. The V and J ends lost 3 bases and 6 bases, in that order; junction bases with no gene match: 7. The CDR3 length is 15 residues. Germline CDR1 KGHDR, CDR2 SFDVKD. The CDR3 DNA is TGTGCCACCAGTGATAGGGGGCAGGAGGGTCAGCCCCAGCATTTT. Its protein is CATSDRGQEGQPQHF.

The CDR3 DNA reads TGTGCCAGTAGTATGGGACAGGGATTCCACGAGCAGTACTTC. This translates into CASSMGQGFHEQYF. The chain employs TRBV19 and TRBJ2-7, with 9 bases that match TRBD1. The CDR3 spans 14 residues. Trimming took 3 bases from V and 5 from J; bases not matched to a gene: 5. Germline V gene lookup returns CDR1 LNHDA and CDR2 SQIVND (reference sequence). The full variable domain, completed using reference TRBV19 and TRBJ2-7, is DGGITQSPKYLFRKEGQNVTLSCEQNLNHDAMYWYRQDPGQGLRLIYYSQIVNDFQKGDIAEGYSVSREKKESFPLTVTSAQKNPTAFYLCASSMGQGFHEQYFGPGTRLTVT.

This chain joins TRBV5-1 and TRBJ1-2; D possibly corresponds to TRBD1 (5 bases). Germline V CDR1 and CDR2: SGHRS, YFSETQ. The ends were cut back, 4 bases at V and 4 bases at J, with 11 bases in the middle. The CDR3 totals 13 residues. The DNA for the CDR3 is TGCGCCAGCAGCGGTATAGGGGCCTATGGCTACACCTTC. Its translation is CASSGIGAYGYTF.

This chain uses TRBV6-1 with TRBJ2-7; no reliable D call. This CDR3 has 14 residues. Germline loops: CDR1 MNHNS, CDR2 SASEGT. V lost 2 bases and J lost 0, with 8 bases in between. The chain's CDR3 is CASSEFDFSYEQYF. The CDR3 DNA reads TGTGCCAGCAGTGAATTCGACTTCTCCTACGAGCAGTACTTC.

V usage is TRBV7-2 and J usage is TRBJ2-1; D not resolved. The CDR3 has 14 amino acids. Germline V gene data show CDR1 as SGHTA and CDR2 as FQGNSA. V was clipped by 2 bases and J by 3 bases, with 8 bases between them. The CDR3, as DNA: TGTGCCAGCAGCTTAAGTCCGGTCTACAATGAGCAGTTCTTC. Translating it yields CASSLSPVYNEQFF.

The table lists this clone with a count of one. The V and J genes are TRBV28 and TRBJ1-2; D ambiguous. There are 11 residues in the CDR3. Germline CDR1 is MDHEN and CDR2 is SYDVKM. V was cut by 8 bases and J by 9 bases, with 13 bases left in between. CDR3 amino acids: CASGRRQSYTF. The CDR3 DNA follows: TGTGCCAGCGGGAGGAGGCAGAGCTACACCTTC.

The V gene is TRBV10-2, the J gene TRBJ2-5, with a weak D call TRBD1 (5 bases). V was pared by 6 bases and J by 5 bases, with 13 bases between. Germline loops: CDR1 WSHSY, CDR2 SAAADI. This CDR3 has 13 amino acids. CDR3 protein: CASRRGRLETQYF. CDR3 sequence (DNA): TGCGCCAGCAGAAGGGGCAGGTTGGAGACCCAGTACTTC.

The chain carries TRBV12-3 or TRBV12-4 and TRBJ1-2; D perhaps matches TRBD1 (6 bases). The V end lost 6 bases, the J end lost 3 bases, and 11 bases lay between the germline ends. This CDR3 has 13 residues. The CDR3: CASSLRTDYGYTF. Here the CDR3 DNA reads TGTGCCAGCAGCCTCAGGACAGACTATGGCTACACCTTC.

This chain links TRBV5-4 with TRBJ2-7; the match to TRBD1 covers 9 bases. The V segment lost 4 bases and the J segment 3 bases; nucleotides outside the gene matches: 8. Germline lookup yields CDR1 SGHNT and CDR2 YYREEE (reference sequence). The CDR3 is 15 residues long. CDR3 DNA sequence: TGTGCCAGCAGCCACCCGACAGGGGGGGACTACGAGCAGTACTTC. It specifies CASSHPTGGDYEQYF.

The J gene is TRBJ2-1, the V gene TRBV27, with TRBD2 as a possible D gene (6 bases). The V gene's germline CDR1 is MNHEY and CDR2 SMNVEV (reference sequence). V lost 7 bases and J lost 7, with 20 bases in between. The CDR3 contains 15 residues. As DNA, the CDR3 is TGTGCCAGCACTCCCGTCTCGGGAGCGGCGAATGAGCAGTTCTTC. This sequence encodes CASTPVSGAANEQFF.

The rearrangement joins TRBV30 to TRBJ2-3, with 7 bases aligning to TRBD2. The germline CDR1 and CDR2 sequences are GTSNPN and SVGIG (reference sequence). V was pared by 5 bases and J by 5 bases, with 13 bases of the junction left unmatched. The CDR3 sequence is 15 residues long. This CDR3 reads CAWGGWAGAVDTQYF. The CDR3 nucleotides are TGTGCCTGGGGAGGTTGGGCGGGAGCGGTAGATACGCAGTATTTT.

V gene TRBV11-3 combines with J gene TRBJ2-7, with D possibly TRBD2 on 6 matching bases. Looked up from germline, CDR1 is SGHNT and CDR2 is YENEEA. This CDR3 comprises 16 residues. V was cut by 2 bases and J by 2 bases, with 16 bases left in between. The CDR3 coding sequence is TGTGCCAGCAGCTTATCAGGTCTAGCGCTAACCTACGAGCAGTACTTC. This sequence encodes CASSLSGLALTYEQYF.

The chain employs TRBV2 and TRBJ2-7, with no clear D. CDR3 length: 11 residues. Germline values: CDR1 SNHLY, CDR2 FYNNEI. V was shortened by 5 bases and J by 2 bases, with 4 bases between the two germline ends. The CDR3 loop is CASSQTYEQYF. The CDR3, as DNA: TGTGCCAGCAGTCAGACCTACGAGCAGTACTTC.

This clone was counted a few times. The V and J genes are TRBV5-1 and TRBJ1-2, with D maybe TRBD1 (5 bases). Germline lookup yields CDR1 SGHRS and CDR2 YFSETQ. This CDR3 has 15 amino acids. The germline V and J ends were trimmed by 0 bases and 4 bases, with 13 bases remaining between them. CDR3 bases: TGCGCCAGCAGCTTGGAGGTGGGCAGGGTCTATGGCTACACCTTC. This translates into CASSLEVGRVYGYTF. Using reference TRBV5-1 and TRBJ1-2 for the parts outside the CDR3, the full variable domain is KAGVTQTPRYLIKTRGQQVTLSCSPISGHRSVSWYQQTPGQGLQFLFEYFSETQRNKGNFPGRFSGRQFSNSRSEMNVSTLELGDSALYLCASSLEVGRVYGYTFGSGTRLTVV.

This clone came up once. The J gene is TRBJ2-7, the V gene TRBV25-1; 10 positions agree with TRBD1. V dropped 2 bases and J dropped 1; count of bases not matched to a gene: 2. The CDR3 is made up of 15 amino acids. CDR1 and CDR2 (germline): MGHDK, SYGVNS. The CDR3 DNA reads as TGTGCCAGCAGTGAACCGGGACAGGGGTCCTACGAGCAGTACTTC. Its protein product is CASSEPGQGSYEQYF.

This rearrangement joins TRBV12-3 or TRBV12-4 to TRBJ1-1, with a weak D call TRBD1 (5 bases). CDR3 size: 12 residues. Trimming cost V 9 bases and J 8 bases, with 16 bases left between them. The DNA of the CDR3 is TGTGCCAGTAGATATTATGGGGCCGAAGCTTTCTTT. Its protein product is CASRYYGAEAFF.

The chain carries TRBV2 and TRBJ2-5; the D is unclear. Between the trimmed V and J ends, which lost 0 bases and 5 bases, there was a span of 13 bases. This CDR3 is 15 amino acids long. The germline CDR1 and CDR2 sequences are SNHLY and FYNNEI. The CDR3 coding sequence is TGTGCCAGCAGTGAAGCTTCACAGTCCCGGGAGACCCAGTACTTC. Its translation: CASSEASQSRETQYF.

The V call is TRBV19, the J call TRBJ2-7; 7 bases fit TRBD1. J was trimmed by 3 bases and V by 7 bases; bases with no gene match: 12. This CDR3 is 15 amino acids long. Germline loops: CDR1 LNHDA, CDR2 SQIVND (reference sequence). The CDR3: CASTLSDRDNYEQYF. For the CDR3, the DNA is TGTGCCAGTACCCTATCTGACAGGGACAACTACGAGCAGTACTTC.